Below, 32 T cell receptor beta chains from the same sample are listed, as sequenced in a study of blood T cell repertoires in COVID-19. The repertoire was sequenced with immunoSEQ multiplex PCR; TCRdb's copy has only in-frame clones and lacks some. This table has over 150,000 clones, roughly 84% appearing once. Specimen: peripheral blood. The receptors were gathered from a man in his 70s with active or convalescent COVID-19.

This chain links TRBV7-2 with TRBJ1-1; no clear D. The germline V gene has CDR1 SGHTA and CDR2 FQGNSA. The CDR3 runs to 14 residues. Trimming removed 5 bases at V and 6 bases at J, with 16 bases between. CDR3 in amino acids: CASSPSFSSAEAFF. In nucleotides, the CDR3 is TGTGCCAGCAGCCCATCCTTCTCGTCGGCTGAAGCTTTCTTT.

This chain links TRBV5-4 with TRBJ2-5; D is possibly TRBD2 (6 bases). V lost 2 bases and J 14 bases, leaving 16 bases between the germline ends. CDR3 length equals 12 residues. CDR1 is SGHNT, CDR2 YYREEE, per germline (reference sequence). The CDR3 nucleotides are TGTGCCAGCAGCTTAGGTCCCCGGGGGATCTACTTC. Translation gives CASSLGPRGIYF.

This chain uses TRBV28 with TRBJ2-2; TRBD1 matches at 8 bases. The CDR3 spans 15 residues. V lost 4 bases to trimming and J lost 4 bases; unmatched junction nucleotides: 5. Germline V CDR1 and CDR2: MDHEN, SYDVKM. In nucleotides, the CDR3 is TGTGCCAGCAGTTCGGACAGGGAAAGCACCGGGGAGCTGTTTTTT. Its protein is CASSSDRESTGELFF. The complete variable domain, with remaining parts taken from reference TRBV28 and TRBJ2-2, reads DVKVTQSSRYLVKRTGEKVFLECVQDMDHENMFWYRQDPGLGLRLIYFSYDVKMKEKGDIPEGYSVSREKKERFSLILESASTNQTSMYLCASSSDRESTGELFFGEGSRLTVL.

In this sample, this clone turned up a few times. The rearrangement links TRBV28 to TRBJ1-1; 7 bases fit TRBD1. This CDR3 region has 14 residues. CDR1 and CDR2 from the germline V gene are MDHEN and SYDVKM. The J segment lost 2 bases and the V segment lost 4 bases, leaving 4 bases of the junction unmatched. The CDR3 nucleotides are TGTGCCAGCAGTTCGACAGGGTTTAACACTGAAGCTTTCTTT. This gives the protein CASSSTGFNTEAFF.

The chain is built from TRBV6-6 and TRBJ1-2; TRBD1 might be the D (6 bases). V was cut by 4 bases and J by 4 bases, with 13 bases left in between. CDR3 length: 14 amino acids. CDR1 is MNHNY, CDR2 SVGAGI, per germline (reference sequence). CDR3 sequence: CASSSTTGTYGYTF. The CDR3 coding sequence is TGTGCCAGCAGTTCCACGACAGGCACCTATGGCTACACCTTC.

This clone was picked up one time. The chain couples TRBV18 to TRBJ1-6; TRBD1 aligns across 11 bases. The CDR3 has 16 residues. J was trimmed by 6 bases and V by 3 bases; bases with no gene match: 4. The germline V gene encodes CDR1 KGHSH and CDR2 LQKENI. The CDR3 DNA is TGTGCCAGCTCACCTGCGGACAGGGGGCTTAATTCACCCCTCCACTTT. Amino acid sequence: CASSPADRGLNSPLHF.

J is TRBJ2-3 and V is TRBV4-2; 10 bases are shared with TRBD2. V trimming: 2 bases; J trimming: 1 base; junction bases outside the gene matches: 15. There are 20 residues in the CDR3. Germline-derived CDR1 and CDR2 are LGHNA and YNFKEQ. The CDR3 is CASSQLRSGRAPFGTDTQYF. CDR3 nucleotide sequence: TGTGCCAGCAGCCAATTACGAAGCGGGAGGGCCCCCTTTGGCACAGATACGCAGTATTTT.

The rearrangement uses TRBV27 and TRBJ1-3; D not certain. Germline CDR1 and CDR2: MNHEY and SMNVEV (reference sequence). The CDR3 contains 15 residues. The V end lost 3 bases, the J end lost 8 bases, and 17 bases lay between the germline ends. CDR3 DNA sequence: TGTGCCAGCAGTTTCCGCGACACTGGAAGGCACACCATATATTTT. Translated: CASSFRDTGRHTIYF.

The table lists this clone with a count of one. The V call is TRBV9, the J call TRBJ2-5; 8 bases fit TRBD1. Trimming cost V 0 bases and J 2 bases; bases outside gene matches: 12. The CDR3 runs 18 residues. CDR1 is SGDLS and CDR2 is YYNGEE in the germline V gene. CDR3 coding DNA: TGTGCCAGCAGCGTAGCATCCCCTCGACAGGGGCTACAAGAGACCCAGTACTTC. This gives the protein CASSVASPRQGLQETQYF.

V usage is TRBV6-2 or TRBV6-3 and J usage is TRBJ2-3; 7 nucleotides agree with TRBD1. This CDR3 contains 16 residues. Trimming cost V 3 bases and J 2 bases; bases outside gene matches: 8. Germline CDR1 and CDR2: MNHEY and SVGEGT. The CDR3 protein is CASSYGQVGVTDTQYF. Here the CDR3 DNA reads TGTGCCAGCAGTTATGGACAGGTCGGGGTCACAGATACGCAGTATTTT.

The table lists this clone with a few counts. The chain couples TRBV7-9 to TRBJ2-7; possibly TRBD1 for D (6 bases). CDR1 and CDR2 (germline): SEHNR, FQNEAQ (reference sequence). The length of the CDR3 is 16 residues. V lost 4 bases and J lost 7, with 23 bases in between. The CDR3 nucleotides are TGTGCCAGCAGCTCGACAGGACTCCCAAATCTCCTGGAGCAGTACTTC. Translating it yields CASSSTGLPNLLEQYF.

The chain has TRBV5-8 and TRBJ2-4, with D possibly matching TRBD1 (6 bases). V lost 0 bases to trimming and J lost 8 bases, with 15 bases between them. The germline V gene encodes CDR1 SGHTS and CDR2 YDEGEE. The CDR3 loop spans 15 amino acids. The CDR3 DNA is TGTGCCAGCAGCTTGGGAATTACAGGGAAGGACATTCAGTACTTC. Translated: CASSLGITGKDIQYF.

CDR3 in amino acids: CASTLWDRNNEQFF. CDR3 DNA: TGCGCCAGCACTCTATGGGACAGAAACAATGAGCAGTTCTTC. J is TRBJ2-1 and V is TRBV10-2, with 7 bases matching TRBD1. The CDR3 is made up of 14 amino acids. The germline V gene encodes CDR1 WSHSY and CDR2 SAAADI. The J segment lost 5 bases and the V segment lost 7 bases, leaving 8 bases of the junction unmatched.

The chain recombines TRBV19 with TRBJ2-5; D might be TRBD2 (7 bases). Looked up from germline, CDR1 is LNHDA and CDR2 is SQIVND (reference sequence). Deletions cut 1 base from V and 4 bases from J, with 16 bases between. The CDR3 is made up of 16 amino acids. The CDR3 is CASSIGLAGARETQYF. CDR3 sequence (DNA): TGTGCCAGTAGTATAGGGTTGGCGGGGGCGCGAGAGACCCAGTACTTC.

The rearrangement links TRBV2 to TRBJ2-7; no clear D. Germline V gene data show CDR1 as SNHLY and CDR2 as FYNNEI. With 2 bases removed from V and 6 bases from J, the gap between germline ends came to 17 bases. The CDR3 is 15 amino acids. DNA of the CDR3: TGTGCCAGCAGTGAACTGTCCCCCACTACCGGCGAGCAGTACTTC. This encodes CASSELSPTTGEQYF. Supplemented by reference TRBV2 and TRBJ2-7, the full variable domain reads EPEVTQTPSHQVTQMGQEVILRCVPISNHLYFYWYRQILGQKVEFLVSFYNNEISEKSEIFDDQFSVERPDGSNFTLKIRSTKLEDSAMYFCASSELSPTTGEQYFGPGTRLTVT.

The chain combines TRBV27 with TRBJ1-1, with 7 bases aligning to TRBD1. The CDR3 extends over 15 amino acids. Germline V CDR1 and CDR2: MNHEY, SMNVEV (reference sequence). V shed 4 bases and J 2 bases; nucleotides not matched to a gene: 7. The CDR3 coding sequence is TGTGCCAGCAGTTCCCCAGGGGGGTTTAACACTGAAGCTTTCTTT. Encoded protein: CASSSPGGFNTEAFF.

This rearrangement joins TRBV19 to TRBJ1-6; D gene ambiguous. There are 14 residues in the CDR3. V was clipped by 3 bases and J by 5 bases, with 8 bases between them. Germline-derived CDR1 and CDR2 are LNHDA and SQIVND (reference sequence). In DNA, the CDR3 is TGTGCCAGTAGTATCCTGCCTAATAATTCACCCCTCCACTTT. Encoded protein: CASSILPNNSPLHF.

This chain links TRBV18 with TRBJ2-7, with TRBD1 matching over 10 bases. The CDR3 is made up of 13 amino acids. Germline CDR1 reads KGHSH; CDR2 reads LQKENI. V was clipped by 5 bases and J by 2 bases; unmatched bases: 0. CDR3 nucleotide sequence: TGTGCCAGCTCAGGACAGGGGGCCTACGAGCAGTACTTC. It encodes CASSGQGAYEQYF.

This chain joins TRBV6-6 and TRBJ2-3, with 9 bases fitting TRBD1. Germline V CDR1 and CDR2: MNHNY, SVGAGI (reference sequence). This CDR3 is 14 amino acids long. The V gene end was trimmed by 6 bases and the J gene end by 4 bases; junction bases not matched to a gene: 5. The CDR3 DNA reads TGTGCCAGCAGGACAGGGGGTAATCCAGATACGCAGTATTTT. Its protein is CASRTGGNPDTQYF.

The chain is built from TRBV27 and TRBJ2-3; 10 bases are a match to TRBD2. V lost 1 base and J lost 2; bases outside the gene matches: 9. This CDR3 region has 18 residues. Germline-derived CDR1 and CDR2 are MNHEY and SMNVEV (reference sequence). CDR3 loop: CASSLWQPLAGDTDTQYF. As DNA, the CDR3 is TGTGCCAGCAGTTTATGGCAGCCCCTAGCGGGGGACACAGATACGCAGTATTTT.

The chain recombines TRBV10-2 with TRBJ2-2; 7 bases are shared with TRBD1. The V segment lost 6 bases and the J segment 2 bases; nucleotides outside the gene matches: 6. The CDR3 is 15 residues long. The germline gives CDR1 WSHSY, CDR2 SAAADI. Here the CDR3 reads CASRGQALNTGELFF. CDR3 nucleotide sequence: TGCGCCAGCAGAGGACAGGCCCTAAACACCGGGGAGCTGTTTTTT.

This chain connects TRBV7-8 to TRBJ2-7; 7 bases line up with TRBD1. V lost 5 bases to trimming and J lost 3 bases; unmatched junction nucleotides: 10. The CDR3 runs 15 residues. Germline V gene lookup returns CDR1 SGHVS and CDR2 FQNEAQ. The CDR3 loop is CASSVGLGQNYEQYF. The DNA of the CDR3 is TGTGCCAGCAGCGTGGGTCTGGGACAGAACTACGAGCAGTACTTC.

In this sample, this clone turned up once. The genes are TRBV2 and TRBJ1-2, with 8 positions matching TRBD1. V lost 7 bases and J lost 6; bases outside the gene matches: 7. CDR1 and CDR2 (germline): SNHLY, FYNNEI. The CDR3 spans 13 residues. As DNA, the CDR3 is TGTGCCAGCAACGGACAGGGCCTTGATGGCTACACCTTC. Protein: CASNGQGLDGYTF.

The chain recombines TRBV10-2 with TRBJ1-2; TRBD1 agrees at 9 bases. This CDR3 region has 15 residues. Germline CDR1 WSHSY, CDR2 SAAADI. V lost 3 bases and J lost 7; bases outside the gene matches: 9. The CDR3 region is CASSEAGQGFLGYTF. CDR3 DNA: TGCGCCAGCAGTGAAGCGGGACAGGGATTTCTTGGCTACACCTTC.

This CDR3 is CASSARGGGADTEAFF. The CDR3 region has the DNA TGTGCCAGCAGTGCCCGGGGGGGAGGGGCTGACACTGAAGCTTTCTTT. The chain is built from TRBV2 and TRBJ1-1; D might be TRBD1 (5 bases). With 4 bases removed from V and 3 bases from J, the gap between germline ends came to 18 bases. This CDR3 is built from 16 residues. Germline lookup yields CDR1 SNHLY and CDR2 FYNNEI.

This clone was counted once. This chain links TRBV2 with TRBJ2-1; possible D gene TRBD2, 6 bases. The germline gives CDR1 SNHLY, CDR2 FYNNEI. The CDR3 spans 15 residues. The V end was cut by 6 bases, the J end by 0 bases, with 12 bases between. The chain's CDR3 is CASRKGLTSYNEQFF. The DNA for the CDR3 is TGTGCCAGCAGGAAGGGACTTACCTCCTACAATGAGCAGTTCTTC.

The chain recombines TRBV19 with TRBJ2-1; 14 bases agree with TRBD2. The trim removed 5 bases at V and 6 bases at J, leaving 3 bases unmatched. This CDR3 comprises 15 residues. Germline CDR1 LNHDA, CDR2 SQIVND (reference sequence). The chain's CDR3 is CASSPGTSGSNEQFF. DNA for the CDR3: TGTGCCAGTAGTCCTGGGACTAGCGGGAGCAATGAGCAGTTCTTC.

This clone was detected only once. The chain employs TRBV28 and TRBJ2-5; 12 bases line up with TRBD1. Germline V gene lookup returns CDR1 MDHEN and CDR2 SYDVKM. The junction had 13 bases not matched to a gene; V was cut back by 6 bases and J by 5 bases. The CDR3 is 17 residues long. The CDR3 here is CASRSYRGTGGGETQYF. The CDR3 nucleotides are TGTGCCAGCAGATCATACCGAGGGACAGGGGGCGGCGAGACCCAGTACTTC.

Regarding this clone: Other nucleotide sequences from this sample produce the same CDR3. In DNA form, the CDR3 reads TGTGCCAGCTCACCAGGGACTAGGGCCTACGAGCAGTACTTC. As protein: CASSPGTRAYEQYF. The V and J genes are TRBV18 and TRBJ2-7, with 8 positions matching TRBD2. This CDR3 has 14 amino acids. Germline CDR1 reads KGHSH; CDR2 reads LQKENI. The trim removed 2 bases at V and 2 bases at J, leaving 2 bases unmatched.

This clone has a single count. The rearrangement links TRBV30 to TRBJ2-5, with TRBD2 matching 8 bases. V lost 1 base to trimming and J lost 8 bases; unmatched junction nucleotides: 3. This CDR3 comprises 12 residues. CDR1 is GTSNPN, CDR2 SVGIG, per germline (reference sequence). For the CDR3, the DNA is TGTGCCTGGAGTGCAAGCGGGAGCACCCAGTACTTC. Translated: CAWSASGSTQYF.

The J gene is TRBJ2-2, the V gene TRBV19; a possible D gene is TRBD1 (6 bases). V gave up 2 bases and J gave up 2 bases, with 21 bases separating them. Germline V gene sequence: CDR1 LNHDA, CDR2 SQIVND (reference sequence). The CDR3 totals 19 residues. The CDR3 sequence is CASSIIGVGGNGNTGELFF. The CDR3 DNA sequence: TGTGCCAGTAGTATAATAGGGGTTGGGGGCAATGGTAACACCGGGGAGCTGTTTTTT.

This rearrangement joins TRBV11-3 to TRBJ2-1; 12 bases fit TRBD2. Germline values: CDR1 SGHNT, CDR2 YENEEA. CDR3 length: 16 residues. J gave up 5 bases and V 5 bases, and 7 bases lay outside the gene matches. CDR3 loop: CASSHRTSGADNEQFF. Written as DNA, the CDR3 is TGTGCCAGCAGCCACCGGACTAGCGGGGCTGACAATGAGCAGTTCTTC.